The clone carrying this T cell receptor (beta chain) has only a few counts. The antigen remains undetermined. Germline assignment: CDR1 MDHEN and CDR2 SYDVKM. The CDR3 loop spans 13 amino acids. V lost 5 bases to trimming and J lost 7 bases, with 11 bases between them. Making the TCR beta libraries involved quantitative 5'-RACE with molecular barcodes. TCRdb re-called the 5' RACE reads through MiXCR, storing one row per CDR3 protein. The profile shows 250,000 to 350,000 distinct CDR3 sequences, 7.5% to 9% of them singletons. The data derive from a study of CD8 T cells in ankylosing spondylitis. Study conclusions and caveats: Within ankylosing spondylitis blood, a TCR beta motif made up of under 10 highly homologous variants appeared to be characteristic. Some motif variants were previously reported in reactive arthritis synovial fluid and blood.

The clonotype originates from a male donor with ankylosing spondylitis. J is TRBJ2-2 and V is TRBV28, with D hard to call. Sequencing was carried out using blood, either unsorted or a sorted T cell fraction (not recorded which). In nucleotides, the CDR3 is TGTGCCAGCAGTCCTCGGGTGTACGGGGAGCTGTTTTTT. Amino acids: CASSPRVYGELFF.